These 10 T cell receptor beta chains share one sample of origin, sequenced in a study of T cell changes during pregnancy in multiple sclerosis. Measured with immunoSEQ multiplex PCR; TCRdb has only the in-frame clones, and not every one. The table lists approximately 88,000 clones, over 80% of them singletons. This specimen was peripheral blood, taken in the first trimester of pregnancy. These receptors were taken from a female donor with multiple sclerosis, enrolled in a pregnancy study.

The chain has TRBV18 and TRBJ2-5; possibly TRBD1 for D (7 bases). Germline V gene lookup returns CDR1 KGHSH and CDR2 LQKENI. The CDR3 is made up of 18 amino acids. V was cut by 0 bases and J by 1 base, with 18 bases left in between. CDR3 nucleotide sequence: TGTGCCAGCTCACCACCGTCAGGGGGGTTATCGGGCCAAGAGACCCAGTACTTC. Translation gives CASSPPSGGLSGQETQYF.

The chain couples TRBV30 to TRBJ1-1, with 7 bases identical to TRBD1. The CDR3 has 16 amino acids. Germline CDR1 is GTSNPN and CDR2 is SVGIG (reference sequence). V dropped 2 bases and J dropped 5; count of bases not matched to a gene: 14. The CDR3 region has the DNA TGTGCCTGGAGTACTAGCAGTGAGGGGGCGAGGACTGAAGCTTTCTTT. Its protein is CAWSTSSEGARTEAFF.

This chain links TRBV27 with TRBJ2-2; 7 positions match TRBD1. Trimming removed 4 bases from V and 5 bases from J; junction bases left unmatched: 7. CDR1 is MNHEY, CDR2 SMNVEV, per germline (reference sequence). CDR3 length equals 15 residues. The CDR3 reads CASSSQGSLTGELFF. The CDR3 DNA reads as TGTGCCAGCAGTTCACAGGGGAGCCTGACCGGGGAGCTGTTTTTT.

This clone was seen a few times. This chain connects TRBV6-4 to TRBJ2-3, with a weak D call TRBD1 (6 bases). The germline V gene encodes CDR1 MRHNA and CDR2 SNTAGT. The CDR3 sequence is 14 residues long. Trimming took off 0 bases at V and 5 bases at J, with 9 bases between the two ends. CDR3 DNA sequence: TGTGCCAGCAGTGACTCGGCAGGGGAAGATACGCAGTATTTT. This codes for CASSDSAGEDTQYF.

The rearrangement joins TRBV7-9 to TRBJ1-1, with D maybe TRBD1 (5 bases). V was pared by 3 bases and J by 1 base, with 9 bases between. Germline V lookup: CDR1 SEHNR, CDR2 FQNEAQ (reference sequence). There are 14 residues in the CDR3. CDR3 sequence reads: CASSLGDRNTEAFF. CDR3 coding DNA: TGTGCCAGCAGCTTGGGCGACAGGAACACTGAAGCTTTCTTT.

This clone was recorded only once. The chain uses TRBV7-8 and TRBJ2-2, with TRBD2 matching over 7 bases. The CDR3 totals 16 residues. The ends lost 4 bases at V and 2 bases at J; junction bases unmatched: 7. CDR1 is SGHVS and CDR2 is FQNEAQ in the germline V gene. The CDR3 DNA sequence: TGTGCCAGCAGCTGGGCCCAGCGGGGAAACACCGGGGAGCTGTTTTTT. Its protein is CASSWAQRGNTGELFF.

J is TRBJ1-5 and V is TRBV5-1; 7 nucleotides line up with TRBD1. Germline V gene sequence: CDR1 SGHRS, CDR2 YFSETQ. This CDR3 comprises 14 residues. V was clipped by 5 bases and J by 2 bases; unmatched bases: 4. DNA for the CDR3: TGCGCCAGCAGAGCTCAGGGGGGCAATCAGCCCCAGCATTTT. It is translated as CASRAQGGNQPQHF. The entire variable domain, with the rest obtained from reference TRBV5-1 and TRBJ1-5, is as follows: KAGVTQTPRYLIKTRGQQVTLSCSPISGHRSVSWYQQTPGQGLQFLFEYFSETQRNKGNFPGRFSGRQFSNSRSEMNVSTLELGDSALYLCASRAQGGNQPQHFGDGTRLSIL.

V usage is TRBV7-9 and J usage is TRBJ2-1, with D possibly being TRBD2 (6 bases). Trimming shortened V by 5 bases and J by 7 bases, and 18 bases separated the two germline ends. Germline lookup yields CDR1 SEHNR and CDR2 FQNEAQ (reference sequence). CDR3 length equals 15 residues. The CDR3 DNA reads as TGTGCCAGCAGCGGGGGGACCTCGCTTCGTAATGAGCAGTTCTTC. Protein: CASSGGTSLRNEQFF.

This chain uses TRBV2 with TRBJ1-1; D is undetermined. V was clipped by 0 bases and J by 2 bases, with 10 bases between them. Germline CDR1 is SNHLY and CDR2 is FYNNEI. The CDR3 consists of 15 residues. In DNA, the CDR3 is TGTGCCAGCAGTGAAGCGAGGTCCCGAAACACTGAAGCTTTCTTT. This sequence encodes CASSEARSRNTEAFF. Looking up the rest from reference TRBV2 and TRBJ1-1 gives the full variable domain: EPEVTQTPSHQVTQMGQEVILRCVPISNHLYFYWYRQILGQKVEFLVSFYNNEISEKSEIFDDQFSVERPDGSNFTLKIRSTKLEDSAMYFCASSEARSRNTEAFFGQGTRLTVV.

The J gene is TRBJ2-1, the V gene TRBV10-3, with D maybe TRBD1 (6 bases). V was clipped by 7 bases and J by 8 bases, with 18 bases between them. This CDR3 contains 14 residues. In germline, CDR1 is ENHRY, CDR2 SYGVKD. CDR3 DNA: TGTGCCATCACACCCGGGACATTAGGGGATGAGCAGTTCTTC. Translating it yields CAITPGTLGDEQFF.